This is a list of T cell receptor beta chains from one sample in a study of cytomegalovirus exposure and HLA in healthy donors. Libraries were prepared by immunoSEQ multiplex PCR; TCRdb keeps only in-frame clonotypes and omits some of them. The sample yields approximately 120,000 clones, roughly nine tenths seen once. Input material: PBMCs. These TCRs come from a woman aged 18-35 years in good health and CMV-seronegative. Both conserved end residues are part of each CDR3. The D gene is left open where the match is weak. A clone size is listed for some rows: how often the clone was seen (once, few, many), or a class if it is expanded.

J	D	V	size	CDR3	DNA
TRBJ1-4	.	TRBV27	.	CASSPRVANEKLFF	TGTGCCAGCAGTCCGAGGGTCGCTAATGAAAAACTGTTTTTT
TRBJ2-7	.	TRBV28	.	CASIFGQVKYF	.
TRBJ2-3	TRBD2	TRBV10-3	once	CAISESGAGEIDTQYF	TGTGCCATCAGTGAGTCCGGAGCGGGAGAGATAGATACGCAGTATTTT
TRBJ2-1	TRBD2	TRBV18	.	CASSPEGRAGSNEQFF	TGTGCCAGCTCACCGGAAGGGAGGGCCGGTAGTAATGAGCAGTTCTTC
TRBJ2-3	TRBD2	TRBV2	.	CASSGGGGEYTQYF	TGTGCCAGCTCGGGGGGAGGCGGAGAGTATACGCAGTATTTT
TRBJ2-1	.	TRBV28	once	CASRVEGHPGEQFF	TGTGCCAGCAGGGTGGAAGGACATCCCGGGGAGCAGTTCTTC
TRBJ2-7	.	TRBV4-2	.	CASSRDREASYEQYF	TGTGCCAGCAGCCGCGACAGGGAGGCCTCCTACGAGCAGTACTTC
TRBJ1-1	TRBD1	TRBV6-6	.	CASSYSNRGHTEAFF	TGTGCCAGCAGTTACTCGAACAGGGGGCACACTGAAGCTTTCTTT
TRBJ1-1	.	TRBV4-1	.	CASRLTGVTEAFF	TGCGCCAGCAGGCTAACGGGGGTCACTGAAGCTTTCTTT
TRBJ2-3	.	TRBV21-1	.	CASSKVRQITDTQYF	TGTGCCAGCAGCAAAGTTCGACAGATCACAGATACGCAGTATTTT
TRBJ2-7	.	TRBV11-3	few	CASSLEAGGGSYEQYF	TGTGCCAGCAGCTTAGAGGCAGGGGGAGGCTCCTACGAGCAGTACTTC
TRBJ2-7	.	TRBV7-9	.	CASSSFSSYEQYF	TGTGCCAGCAGCTCCTTTAGCTCCTACGAGCAGTACTTC
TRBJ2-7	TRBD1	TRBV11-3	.	CASSQAGTGGYEQYF	TGTGCCAGCAGCCAGGCCGGGACAGGGGGCTACGAGCAGTACTTC
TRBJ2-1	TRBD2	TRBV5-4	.	CASLSRGRELGNEQFF	TGTGCCAGCCTCTCCCGAGGGCGGGAGTTGGGAAATGAGCAGTTCTTC
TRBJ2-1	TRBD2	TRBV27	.	CASSWASGFNEQFF	TGTGCCAGCAGTTGGGCTAGCGGCTTCAATGAGCAGTTCTTC
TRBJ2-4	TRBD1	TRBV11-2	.	CASSQQGEGGIQYF	TGTGCCAGCAGTCAACAGGGGGAAGGGGGCATTCAGTACTTC
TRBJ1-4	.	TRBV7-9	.	CASSFGDTANEKLFF	TGTGCCAGCAGCTTCGGCGACACAGCTAATGAAAAACTGTTTTTT
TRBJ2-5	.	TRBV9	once	CASSVGAGGRETQYF	TGTGCCAGCAGCGTAGGAGCAGGGGGGAGAGAGACCCAGTACTTC
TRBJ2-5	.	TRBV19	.	CASSIGAGVYETQYF	TGTGCCAGTAGTATCGGGGCAGGGGTGTACGAGACCCAGTACTTC
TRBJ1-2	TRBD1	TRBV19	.	CASLAGTGGFNGYTF	TGTGCCAGTCTTGCCGGGACAGGGGGCTTTAATGGCTACACCTTC
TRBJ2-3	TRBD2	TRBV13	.	CASSLVVRLAGEQDTQYF	TGTGCCAGCAGCTTAGTAGTTCGACTAGCGGGAGAACAGGATACGCAGTATTTT
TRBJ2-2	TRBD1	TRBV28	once	CASRKGQGANTGELFF	TGTGCCAGCCGTAAGGGACAGGGGGCGAACACCGGGGAGCTGTTTTTT
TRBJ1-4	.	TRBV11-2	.	CASSSPQREGRDEKLFF	TGTGCCAGCAGCTCGCCCCAAAGGGAGGGGAGGGATGAAAAACTGTTTTTT
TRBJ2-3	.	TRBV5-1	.	CASSFFQDTDTQYF	TGCGCCAGCAGCTTTTTCCAGGACACAGATACGCAGTATTTT
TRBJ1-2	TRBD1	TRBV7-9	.	CASSLVPTSTGAHGYTF	TGTGCCAGCAGCTTAGTCCCTACCTCGACAGGGGCTCATGGCTACACCTTC
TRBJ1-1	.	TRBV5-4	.	CASSLSGYNTEAFF	TGTGCCAGCAGCTTGTCGGGTTATAACACTGAAGCTTTCTTT
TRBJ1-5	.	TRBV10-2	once	CASTPRPSGRHQPQHF	TGCGCCAGCACTCCCCGACCCTCAGGGAGGCATCAGCCCCAGCATTTT
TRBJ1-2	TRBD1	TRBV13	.	CASSSSGTDYGYTF	TGTGCCAGCAGCTCCTCCGGGACAGACTATGGCTACACCTTC
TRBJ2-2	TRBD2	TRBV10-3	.	CAISEPTSGANTGELFF	TGTGCCATCAGTGAGCCGACTAGCGGGGCGAACACCGGGGAGCTGTTTTTT
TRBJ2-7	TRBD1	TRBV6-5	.	CASSTPGTGLLEQYF	TGTGCCAGCAGTACCCCCGGGACAGGGTTGCTCGAGCAGTACTTC
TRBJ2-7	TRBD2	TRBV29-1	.	CSVEGGTSGTSSYEQYF	TGCAGCGTTGAAGGGGGGACTAGCGGGACCAGCTCCTACGAGCAGTACTTC
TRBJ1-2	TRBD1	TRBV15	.	CATSRGQGASYGYTF	TGTGCCACCAGCAGAGGACAGGGGGCATCCTATGGCTACACCTTC
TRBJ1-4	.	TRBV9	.	CASSVATGWGNEKLFF	TGTGCCAGCAGCGTAGCTACAGGGTGGGGGAATGAAAAACTGTTTTTT
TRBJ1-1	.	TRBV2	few	CASSQEVSRAFF	TGTGCCAGCAGTCAGGAGGTCTCCCGAGCTTTCTTT
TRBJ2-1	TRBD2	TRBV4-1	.	CASSRMDGTSGYNEQFF	TGCGCCAGCAGCCGGATGGACGGGACTAGCGGATACAATGAGCAGTTCTTC
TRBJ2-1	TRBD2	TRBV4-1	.	CASSQVLAGHEQFF	TGCGCCAGCAGCCAAGTCCTAGCGGGGCATGAGCAGTTCTTC
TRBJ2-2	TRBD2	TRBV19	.	CASSPLAGGSGELFF	TGTGCCAGTAGTCCTCTAGCGGGAGGTTCGGGGGAGCTGTTTTTT
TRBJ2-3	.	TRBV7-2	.	CASSSVTDTQYF	TGTGCCAGCAGCTCGGTCACAGATACGCAGTATTTT
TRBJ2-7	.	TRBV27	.	CASSLSEGGYEQYF	TGTGCCAGCAGTTTATCGGAGGGAGGATACGAGCAGTACTTC
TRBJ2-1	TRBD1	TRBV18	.	CASSPRWGTGDDEQFF	TGTGCCAGCTCTCCGAGGTGGGGGACAGGGGACGATGAGCAGTTCTTC
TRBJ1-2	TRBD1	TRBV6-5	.	CASRGTGHLFYGYTF	TGTGCCAGCAGGGGGACAGGACACTTGTTCTATGGCTACACCTTC
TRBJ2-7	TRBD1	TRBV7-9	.	CASEDRGAYEQYF	TGTGCCAGTGAGGACAGGGGTGCCTACGAGCAGTACTTC
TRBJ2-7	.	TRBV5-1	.	CASSQNTYEQYF	TGCGCCAGCAGCCAAAACACCTACGAGCAGTACTTC
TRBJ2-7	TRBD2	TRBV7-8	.	CASSLALGTSGRGGYEQYF	TGTGCCAGCAGCTTAGCCTTAGGGACTAGCGGGAGGGGCGGTTACGAGCAGTACTTC
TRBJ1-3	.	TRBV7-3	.	CASSLGIGNTIYF	TGTGCCAGCAGCTTAGGCATTGGAAACACCATATATTTT
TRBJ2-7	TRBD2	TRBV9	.	CASSVGTSGRASSYEQYF	TGTGCCAGCAGCGTAGGAACTAGCGGGAGGGCCTCCTCCTACGAGCAGTACTTC
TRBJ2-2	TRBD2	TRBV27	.	CASSLGSSGRTGELFF	TGTGCCAGCAGTTTAGGTTCTAGCGGGAGAACCGGGGAGCTGTTTTTT
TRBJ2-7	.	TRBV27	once	CASSFARSWEQYF	TGTGCCAGCAGTTTTGCGCGCTCCTGGGAGCAGTACTTC
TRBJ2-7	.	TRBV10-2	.	CASTGGYEQYF	TGCGCCAGCACTGGAGGCTACGAGCAGTACTTC
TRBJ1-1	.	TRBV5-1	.	CASSLEPNGPIDEAFF	TGCGCCAGCAGCTTGGAACCGAATGGCCCCATTGATGAAGCTTTCTTT
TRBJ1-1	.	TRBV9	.	CASSPDGGLTEAFF	TGTGCCAGCAGCCCAGATGGGGGCCTGACTGAAGCTTTCTTT
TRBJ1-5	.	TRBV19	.	CASSSRGLRDNQPQHF	TGTGCCAGTAGTAGTCGAGGGTTGAGGGACAATCAGCCCCAGCATTTT
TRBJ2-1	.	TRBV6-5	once	CASSPRGSYNEQFF	TGTGCCAGCAGTCCCAGGGGCTCCTACAATGAGCAGTTCTTC
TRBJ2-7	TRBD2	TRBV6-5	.	CASSWGLVGAYEQYF	TGTGCCAGCAGTTGGGGACTAGTAGGGGCCTACGAGCAGTACTTC
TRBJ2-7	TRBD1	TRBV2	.	CASSENRGNEQYF	TGTGCCAGCAGTGAAAACAGGGGGAACGAGCAGTACTTC
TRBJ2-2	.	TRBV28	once	CASSLGLNTGELFF	TGTGCCAGCAGTTTGGGGCTCAACACCGGGGAGCTGTTTTTT
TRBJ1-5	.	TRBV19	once	CASSIVSGGNQPQHF	TGTGCCAGTAGTATAGTTTCCGGGGGCAATCAGCCCCAGCATTTT
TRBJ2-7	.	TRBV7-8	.	CASSGTRRPSSYEQYF	TGTGCCAGCAGCGGAACCCGCAGGCCGAGCTCCTACGAGCAGTACTTC
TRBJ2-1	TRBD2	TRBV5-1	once	CASSLAGTSGNEQFF	TGCGCCAGCAGCTTGGCCGGGACTAGCGGCAATGAGCAGTTCTTC
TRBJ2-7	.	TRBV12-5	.	CASGSQTDYEQYF	TGTGCTAGTGGTTCGCAGACAGATTACGAGCAGTACTTC